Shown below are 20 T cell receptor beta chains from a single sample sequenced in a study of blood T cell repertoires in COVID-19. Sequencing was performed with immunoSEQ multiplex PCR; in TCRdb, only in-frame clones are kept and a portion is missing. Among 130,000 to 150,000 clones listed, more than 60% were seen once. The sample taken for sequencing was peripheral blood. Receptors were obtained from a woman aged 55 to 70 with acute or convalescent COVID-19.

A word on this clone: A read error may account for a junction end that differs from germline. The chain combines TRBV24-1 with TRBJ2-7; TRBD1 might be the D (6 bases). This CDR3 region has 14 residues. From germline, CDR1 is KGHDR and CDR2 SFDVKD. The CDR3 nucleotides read TGTGCCACCAGCTTCGGACAGAGCTCCGACGAGCAGTACTTC. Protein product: CATSFGQSSDEQYF.

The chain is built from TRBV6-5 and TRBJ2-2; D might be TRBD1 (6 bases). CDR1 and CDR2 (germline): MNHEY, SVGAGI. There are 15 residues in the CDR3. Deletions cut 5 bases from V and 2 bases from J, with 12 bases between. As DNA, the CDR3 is TGTGCCAGCAGTAGAAAGGGACACAACACCGGGGAGCTGTTTTTT. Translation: CASSRKGHNTGELFF.

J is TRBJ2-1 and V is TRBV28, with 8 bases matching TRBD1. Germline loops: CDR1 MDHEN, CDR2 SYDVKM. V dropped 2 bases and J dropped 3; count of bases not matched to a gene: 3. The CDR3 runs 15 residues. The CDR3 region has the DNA TGTGCCAGCAGTTTAATCGGACAGGGCTACAATGAGCAGTTCTTC. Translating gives CASSLIGQGYNEQFF.

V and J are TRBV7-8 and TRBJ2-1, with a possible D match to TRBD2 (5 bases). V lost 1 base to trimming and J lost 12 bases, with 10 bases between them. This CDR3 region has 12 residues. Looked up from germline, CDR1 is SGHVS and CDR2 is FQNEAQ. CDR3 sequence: CASSLGYRGQFF. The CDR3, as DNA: TGTGCCAGCAGCTTAGGCTACCGGGGGCAGTTCTTC.

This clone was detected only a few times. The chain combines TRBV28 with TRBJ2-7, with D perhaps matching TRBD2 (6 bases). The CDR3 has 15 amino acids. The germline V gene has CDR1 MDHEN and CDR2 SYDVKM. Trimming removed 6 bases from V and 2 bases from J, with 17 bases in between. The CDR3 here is CASRENGGVTYEQYF. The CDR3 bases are TGTGCCAGCAGAGAGAACGGGGGAGTCACCTACGAGCAGTACTTC.

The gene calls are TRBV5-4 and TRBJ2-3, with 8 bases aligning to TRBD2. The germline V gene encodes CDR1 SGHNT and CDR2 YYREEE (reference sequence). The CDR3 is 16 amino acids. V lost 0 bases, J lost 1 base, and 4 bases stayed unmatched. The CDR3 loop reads CASSLAAGVGTDTQYF. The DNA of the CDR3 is TGTGCCAGCAGCTTGGCAGCGGGAGTGGGCACAGATACGCAGTATTTT.

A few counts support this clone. CDR3 loop: CAISESIMGGTEAFF. CDR3 bases: TGTGCCATCAGTGAGTCGATCATGGGGGGCACTGAAGCTTTCTTT. The chain links TRBV10-3 to TRBJ1-1; TRBD1 is a possible D gene (5 bases). Looked up from germline, CDR1 is ENHRY and CDR2 is SYGVKD. V was shortened by 0 bases and J by 4 bases, with 12 bases between the two germline ends. The CDR3 loop spans 15 amino acids.

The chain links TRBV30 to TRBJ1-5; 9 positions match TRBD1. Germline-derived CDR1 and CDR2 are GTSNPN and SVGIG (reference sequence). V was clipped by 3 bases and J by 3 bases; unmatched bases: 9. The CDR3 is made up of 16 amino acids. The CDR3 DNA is TGTGCCTGGAGCCCCCGGGACAGGGTTTTCAATCAGCCCCAGCATTTT. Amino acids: CAWSPRDRVFNQPQHF.

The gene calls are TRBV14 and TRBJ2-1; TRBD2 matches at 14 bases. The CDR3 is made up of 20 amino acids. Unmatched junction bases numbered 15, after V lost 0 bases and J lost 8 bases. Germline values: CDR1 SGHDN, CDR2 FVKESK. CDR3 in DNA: TGTGCCAGCAGCCAAGATTTGTGGGGGGGACTAGCGGGAGAGAAAGATGAGCAGTTCTTC. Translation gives CASSQDLWGGLAGEKDEQFF.

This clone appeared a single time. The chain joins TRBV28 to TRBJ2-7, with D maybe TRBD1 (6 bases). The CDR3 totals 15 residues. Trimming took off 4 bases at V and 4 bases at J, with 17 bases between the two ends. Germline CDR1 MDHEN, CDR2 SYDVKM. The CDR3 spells CASSYLGQSLYEQYF. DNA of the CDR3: TGTGCCAGCAGTTATTTAGGACAGAGTTTGTACGAGCAGTACTTC.

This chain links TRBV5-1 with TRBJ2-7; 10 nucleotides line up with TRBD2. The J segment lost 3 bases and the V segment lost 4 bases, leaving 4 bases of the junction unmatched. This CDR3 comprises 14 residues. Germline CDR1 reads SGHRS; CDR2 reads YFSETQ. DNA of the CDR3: TGCGCCAGCAGCGCCCTAGCGGGAGTCTACGAGCAGTACTTC. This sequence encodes CASSALAGVYEQYF.

As DNA, the CDR3 is TGTGCCAGCAGCTTACCTAGAACCTATGAGGGCAAGAACACCGGGGAGCTGTTTTTT. Its translation is CASSLPRTYEGKNTGELFF. The rearrangement joins TRBV7-6 to TRBJ2-2, with a weak D call TRBD2 (5 bases). V dropped 2 bases and J dropped 1 base, with 20 bases sitting between them. There are 19 residues in the CDR3. In germline, CDR1 is SGHVS, CDR2 FNYEAQ.

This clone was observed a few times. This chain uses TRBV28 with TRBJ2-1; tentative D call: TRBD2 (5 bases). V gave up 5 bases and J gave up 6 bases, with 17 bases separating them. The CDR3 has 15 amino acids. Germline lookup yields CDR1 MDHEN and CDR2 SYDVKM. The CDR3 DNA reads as TGTGCCAGCAGTAAGAGGGTCGTTTTCCCCAATGAGCAGTTCTTC. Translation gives CASSKRVVFPNEQFF.

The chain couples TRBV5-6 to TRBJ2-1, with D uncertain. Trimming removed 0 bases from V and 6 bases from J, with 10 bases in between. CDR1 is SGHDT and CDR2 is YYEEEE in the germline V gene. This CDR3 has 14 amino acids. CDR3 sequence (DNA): TGTGCCAGCAGCTTGGATTTACTTGGCAATGAGCAGTTCTTC. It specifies CASSLDLLGNEQFF.

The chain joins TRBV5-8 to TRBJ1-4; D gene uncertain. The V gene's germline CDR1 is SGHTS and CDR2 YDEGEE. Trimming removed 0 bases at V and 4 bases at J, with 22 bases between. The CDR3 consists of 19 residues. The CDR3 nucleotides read TGTGCCAGCAGCTTGGTTCGGTCGGGCAACCCTGGACTTAATGAAAAACTGTTTTTT. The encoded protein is CASSLVRSGNPGLNEKLFF.

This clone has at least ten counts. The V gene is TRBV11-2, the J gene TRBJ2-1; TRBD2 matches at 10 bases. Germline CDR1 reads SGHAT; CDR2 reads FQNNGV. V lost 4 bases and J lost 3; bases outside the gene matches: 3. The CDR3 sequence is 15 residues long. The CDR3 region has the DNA TGTGCCAGCAGCTCCGGGACTAGCGACTACAATGAGCAGTTCTTC. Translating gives CASSSGTSDYNEQFF.

In DNA form, the CDR3 reads TGTGCCAGCTCCTTTGACATCTCCGGGGAGCTGTTTTTT. As protein: CASSFDISGELFF. The rearrangement joins TRBV18 to TRBJ2-2, with no clear D. There are 13 residues in the CDR3. Between the trimmed V and J ends, which lost 6 bases and 6 bases, there was a span of 11 bases. CDR1 and CDR2 from the germline V gene are KGHSH and LQKENI.

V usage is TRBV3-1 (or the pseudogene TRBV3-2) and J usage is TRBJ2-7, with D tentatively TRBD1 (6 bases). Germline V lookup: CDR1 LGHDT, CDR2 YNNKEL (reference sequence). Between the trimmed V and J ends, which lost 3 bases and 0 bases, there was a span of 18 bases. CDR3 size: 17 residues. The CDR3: CASSQLPGQYSSYEQYF. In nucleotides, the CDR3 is TGTGCCAGCAGCCAGCTGCCCGGACAGTATAGCTCCTACGAGCAGTACTTC.

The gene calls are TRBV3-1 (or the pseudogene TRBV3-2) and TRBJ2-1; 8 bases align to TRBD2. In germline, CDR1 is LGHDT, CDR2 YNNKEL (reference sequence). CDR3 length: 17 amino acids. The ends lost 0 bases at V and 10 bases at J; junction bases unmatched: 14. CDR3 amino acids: CASSQDLGVGRAREQFF. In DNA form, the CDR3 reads TGTGCCAGCAGCCAAGATCTTGGGGTCGGGAGGGCCAGAGAGCAGTTCTTC.

CDR3 DNA sequence: TGTGCCAGCAGCGTAGATGTTAGCGGCTACGAGCAGTACTTC. As protein: CASSVDVSGYEQYF. The chain employs TRBV9 and TRBJ2-7, with D perhaps matching TRBD2 (6 bases). Trimming took 0 bases from V and 3 from J, leaving 10 bases between them. Germline CDR1 is SGDLS and CDR2 is YYNGEE. The CDR3 length is 14 residues. The full variable domain, with the rest looked up from reference TRBV9 and TRBJ2-7, is DSGVTQTPKHLITATGQRVTLRCSPRSGDLSVYWYQQSLDQGLQFLIQYYNGEERAKGNILERFSAQQFPDLHSELNLSSLELGDSALYFCASSVDVSGYEQYFGPGTRLTVT.